These 31 T cell receptor beta chains were sequenced from one sample in a study of blood T cells in healthy people across ages. The second PCR ran roughly 6 to 11 cycles with a sample-barcoded 5' primer and J-beta primers. TCRdb processed the 5' RACE reads anew with MiXCR; each CDR3 protein has one entry. The table lists about 1.1 million distinct CDR3 sequences, 35% to 40% of them singletons. The specimen was blood. Receptors were obtained from a man between 18 and 35 years old in good health.

This chain joins TRBV5-1 and TRBJ1-5; D possibly corresponds to TRBD1 (5 bases). The V gene lost 4 bases and the J gene lost 1 base, with 12 bases spanning the gap. The germline CDR1 and CDR2 sequences are SGHRS and YFSETQ. The CDR3 contains 15 residues. CDR3 nucleotide sequence: TGCGCCAGCAGCCGGGACGGAGAAAGCAATCAGCCCCAGCATTTT. Amino acid sequence: CASSRDGESNQPQHF. Filled out from reference TRBV5-1 and TRBJ1-5, the complete variable domain reads KAGVTQTPRYLIKTRGQQVTLSCSPISGHRSVSWYQQTPGQGLQFLFEYFSETQRNKGNFPGRFSGRQFSNSRSEMNVSTLELGDSALYLCASSRDGESNQPQHFGDGTRLSIL.

The rearrangement uses TRBV6-2 or TRBV6-3 and TRBJ2-3; 7 positions agree with TRBD2. There are 14 residues in the CDR3. Losses at the gene ends were 0 bases for V and 4 bases for J; bases not matched to a gene: 1. The V gene's germline CDR1 is MNHEY and CDR2 SVGEGT. The chain's CDR3 is CASSYSSGPDTQYF. In DNA, the CDR3 is TGTGCCAGCAGTTACTCTAGCGGGCCAGATACGCAGTATTTT.

The chain couples TRBV7-8 to TRBJ1-2; TRBD1 matches at 9 bases. The CDR3 is made up of 15 amino acids. The germline V gene has CDR1 SGHVS and CDR2 FQNEAQ. Trimming removed 2 bases from V and 6 bases from J; junction bases left unmatched: 7. Written as DNA, the CDR3 is TGTGCCAGCAGCTTAAGGGGACAGGGTGTCGATGGCTACACCTTC. Protein: CASSLRGQGVDGYTF.

The J gene is TRBJ2-2, the V gene TRBV20-1, with 11 nucleotides matching TRBD2. V lost 5 bases to trimming and J lost 2 bases; unmatched junction nucleotides: 13. There are 18 residues in the CDR3. Per the germline V gene, CDR1 is DFQATT and CDR2 is SNEGSKA (reference sequence). Written as DNA, the CDR3 is TGCAGTGCTCCCCCATGGCTAGCGGGGGGCGCAAACACCGGGGAGCTGTTTTTT. Protein product: CSAPPWLAGGANTGELFF.

The genes are TRBV3-1 and TRBJ1-4, with TRBD1 identical over 8 bases. Germline CDR1 is LGHDT and CDR2 is YNNKEL (reference sequence). Trimming took 0 bases from V and 6 from J; bases not matched to a gene: 6. CDR3 length equals 16 residues. The CDR3, as DNA: TGTGCCAGCAGCCAAGAAACGGGACAGGTGTATGAAAAACTGTTTTTT. It encodes CASSQETGQVYEKLFF.

The chain has TRBV7-9 and TRBJ1-5, with D tentatively TRBD1 (6 bases). Germline values: CDR1 SEHNR, CDR2 FQNEAQ (reference sequence). V was pared by 3 bases and J by 4 bases, with 19 bases between. The CDR3 has 17 amino acids. CDR3 sequence (DNA): TGTGCCAGCAGCTTGGCTCCCGACAGGCGGAATAATCAGCCCCAGCATTTT. It translates to CASSLAPDRRNNQPQHF.

The CDR3: CASSPDGAYEQYF. The CDR3 nucleotides read TGCGCCAGCAGTCCCGACGGAGCCTACGAGCAGTACTTC. The chain joins TRBV5-1 to TRBJ2-7, with D uncertain. The length of the CDR3 is 13 residues. V was pared by 5 bases and J by 2 bases, with 11 bases between. Germline V lookup: CDR1 SGHRS, CDR2 YFSETQ.

The chain joins TRBV11-2 to TRBJ2-2, with a possible D match to TRBD1 (6 bases). V dropped 11 bases and J dropped 2 bases, with 18 bases sitting between them. This CDR3 has 15 amino acids. The germline V gene has CDR1 SGHAT and CDR2 FQNNGV. The CDR3 loop reads CACFGGQSNTGELFF. For the CDR3, the DNA is TGTGCCTGTTTCGGTGGACAGAGTAACACCGGGGAGCTGTTTTTT.

The chain joins TRBV2 to TRBJ2-2; D is perhaps TRBD1 (6 bases). The germline gives CDR1 SNHLY, CDR2 FYNNEI. Deletions cut 6 bases from V and 4 bases from J, with 12 bases between. This CDR3 comprises 14 residues. The CDR3 loop reads CASRQTGITGELFF. CDR3 nucleotide sequence: TGTGCCAGCAGGCAGACAGGAATCACCGGGGAGCTGTTTTTT. The full variable domain, in which reference TRBV2 and TRBJ2-2 provide the parts outside the CDR3, is EPEVTQTPSHQVTQMGQEVILRCVPISNHLYFYWYRQILGQKVEFLVSFYNNEISEKSEIFDDQFSVERPDGSNFTLKIRSTKLEDSAMYFCASRQTGITGELFFGEGSRLTVL.

This clonotype was found a few times. J is TRBJ2-2 and V is TRBV7-9, with D possibly TRBD2 on 6 matching bases. CDR3 length equals 17 residues. The V and J ends lost 5 bases and 3 bases respectively, with 19 bases between them. Germline CDR1 and CDR2: SEHNR and FQNEAQ (reference sequence). CDR3 residues: CASSRVSAGFDTGELFF. The CDR3 bases are TGTGCCAGCAGCCGGGTTTCGGCGGGATTTGACACCGGGGAGCTGTTTTTT.

This chain uses TRBV20-1 with TRBJ1-1, with D hard to call. Looked up from germline, CDR1 is DFQATT and CDR2 is SNEGSKA (reference sequence). This CDR3 spans 12 amino acids. V was trimmed by 7 bases and J by 1 base, leaving 10 bases between them. Here the CDR3 DNA reads TGCAGTGTCCCAAAGGCGAACACTGAAGCTTTCTTT. It specifies CSVPKANTEAFF.

This chain uses TRBV6-5 with TRBJ2-1; no clear D. The J call is in doubt because the DNA end fits TRBJ2-7 better. Germline-derived CDR1 and CDR2 are MNHEY and SVGAGI. CDR3 length: 13 amino acids. The CDR3 is CACQLSSYNEQYF. CDR3 DNA: TGTGCCTGTCAACTGAGCTCCTACAATGAGCAGTACTTC.

V usage is TRBV12-5 and J usage is TRBJ2-2, with 7 bases that match TRBD1. The CDR3 length is 14 residues. V shed 6 bases, J shed 7 bases, and the junction held 8 bases outside the gene matches. Germline V CDR1 and CDR2: LGHNT, FRNRAP. The CDR3 loop reads CASGLGQAGGELFF. In DNA form, the CDR3 reads TGTGCTAGTGGCCTCGGACAGGCGGGCGGGGAGCTGTTTTTT.

The chain is built from TRBV2 and TRBJ2-1, with TRBD1 identical over 7 bases. Germline V gene lookup returns CDR1 SNHLY and CDR2 FYNNEI. V lost 9 bases and J lost 8; bases outside the gene matches: 7. The CDR3 has 12 amino acids. Here the CDR3 reads CARNQGDDEQFF. The CDR3 bases are TGTGCCAGAAACCAGGGGGACGATGAGCAGTTCTTC.

This clonotype has only a few counts. This chain links TRBV29-1 with TRBJ1-1; tentative D call: TRBD1 (6 bases). This CDR3 region has 12 residues. Germline V CDR1 and CDR2: SQVTM, ANQGSEA. V was cut by 7 bases and J by 3 bases, with 12 bases left in between. CDR3 protein: CSAQGIYTEAFF. The CDR3 DNA is TGCAGCGCACAGGGTATTTACACTGAAGCTTTCTTT.

The V call is TRBV2, the J call TRBJ1-4; unclear D gene. With 2 bases removed from V and 5 bases from J, the gap between germline ends came to 9 bases. This CDR3 has 14 amino acids. In germline, CDR1 is SNHLY, CDR2 FYNNEI. CDR3 bases: TGTGCCAGCAGTGAAAGGGTTGGAAATGAAAAACTGTTTTTT. It yields the protein CASSERVGNEKLFF. The whole variable domain, remainder taken from reference TRBV2 and TRBJ1-4, is EPEVTQTPSHQVTQMGQEVILRCVPISNHLYFYWYRQILGQKVEFLVSFYNNEISEKSEIFDDQFSVERPDGSNFTLKIRSTKLEDSAMYFCASSERVGNEKLFFGSGTQLSVL.

This chain uses TRBV3-1 with TRBJ2-1, with a weak D call TRBD1 (5 bases). TRBJ2-7 explains the end of the DNA better; the J call may be wrong. This CDR3 is built from 15 residues. Germline loops: CDR1 LGHDT, CDR2 YNNKEL (reference sequence). CDR3 residues: CASSQDRVGYNEQYF. The CDR3 bases are TGTGCCAGCAGCCAAGACAGGGTGGGGTACAATGAGCAGTACTTC.

The V and J genes are TRBV6-5 and TRBJ2-7; D unclear. The germline V gene has CDR1 MNHEY and CDR2 SVGAGI. Trimming cost V 0 bases and J 3 bases, with 15 bases left between them. The CDR3 contains 16 residues. CDR3 sequence: CASSYSKWFRLYEQYF. The CDR3 region has the DNA TGTGCCAGCAGTTACTCGAAATGGTTCAGACTCTACGAGCAGTACTTC.

This clonotype has a handful of counts. The chain combines TRBV2 with TRBJ2-2, with D uncertain. Germline CDR1 and CDR2: SNHLY and FYNNEI. V dropped 5 bases and J dropped 0 bases, with 13 bases sitting between them. This CDR3 spans 16 amino acids. The DNA for the CDR3 is TGTGCCAGCAGTATAGTTACGGCGCCGAACACCGGGGAGCTGTTTTTT. Translated: CASSIVTAPNTGELFF. The full variable domain, with the rest looked up from reference TRBV2 and TRBJ2-2, is EPEVTQTPSHQVTQMGQEVILRCVPISNHLYFYWYRQILGQKVEFLVSFYNNEISEKSEIFDDQFSVERPDGSNFTLKIRSTKLEDSAMYFCASSIVTAPNTGELFFGEGSRLTVL.

CDR3 sequence: CSARPRTADNSPLHF. The CDR3 DNA is TGCAGTGCTAGACCCCGGACAGCCGATAATTCACCCCTCCACTTT. The V gene is TRBV20-1, the J gene TRBJ1-6; D may be TRBD1 (6 bases). Germline-derived CDR1 and CDR2 are DFQATT and SNEGSKA (reference sequence). Trimming took 2 bases from V and 5 from J, leaving 13 bases between them. The CDR3 has 15 amino acids.

V gene TRBV20-1 combines with J gene TRBJ1-1; D gene ambiguous. This CDR3 spans 13 amino acids. Trimming left V 2 bases short and J 5 bases short, with 12 bases between. Germline-derived CDR1 and CDR2 are DFQATT and SNEGSKA (reference sequence). The CDR3 protein is CSARTPRTTEAFF. In DNA form, the CDR3 reads TGCAGTGCTAGAACCCCACGAACGACTGAAGCTTTCTTT.

The chain has TRBV28 and TRBJ1-2, with unresolved D. The CDR3 loop spans 13 amino acids. V dropped 8 bases and J dropped 0 bases, with 10 bases sitting between them. Germline V gives CDR1 MDHEN, CDR2 SYDVKM. CDR3 DNA: TGTGCCAGCCAGCTGCTAGCTAACTATGGCTACACCTTC. Protein product: CASQLLANYGYTF.

This clonotype was seen a handful of times. The V call is TRBV12-3 or TRBV12-4, the J call TRBJ2-1, with 11 bases matching TRBD1. V gave up 0 bases and J gave up 3 bases; unmatched junction bases: 4. The CDR3 is 17 residues long. The CDR3 coding sequence is TGTGCCAGCAGTTTAGCGGCCGGGACAGGGGGCTACAATGAGCAGTTCTTC. Protein product: CASSLAAGTGGYNEQFF.

This clonotype was counted only a few times. The J gene is TRBJ1-1, the V gene TRBV12-3 or TRBV12-4, with TRBD1 as a possible D gene (5 bases). V was cut by 7 bases and J by 3 bases, with 9 bases left in between. The CDR3 loop spans 12 amino acids. CDR3 amino acids: CASIWGYTEAFF. The CDR3 coding sequence is TGTGCCAGCATATGGGGGTACACTGAAGCTTTCTTT.

The CDR3 sequence is CASSTYQTGGLYEQYF. In nucleotides, the CDR3 is TGTGCCAGCTCAACCTACCAGACCGGGGGGCTCTACGAGCAGTACTTC. The genes are TRBV18 and TRBJ2-7; tentative D call: TRBD2 (7 bases). Germline CDR1 is KGHSH and CDR2 is LQKENI. V was shortened by 5 bases and J by 3 bases, with 20 bases between the two germline ends. The CDR3 consists of 16 residues.

This clonotype was detected a few times. This chain uses TRBV30 with TRBJ1-2; D gene unclear. This CDR3 spans 8 amino acids. V was pared by 7 bases and J by 5 bases, with 2 bases between. Germline assignment: CDR1 GTSNPN and CDR2 SVGIG (reference sequence). CDR3 loop: CASYGYTF. CDR3 DNA sequence: TGTGCCTCTTATGGCTACACCTTC.

This clonotype was detected a few times. The chain is built from TRBV28 and TRBJ1-1; D possibly corresponds to TRBD1 (6 bases). V lost 2 bases to trimming and J lost 8 bases, with 15 bases between them. Germline CDR1 MDHEN, CDR2 SYDVKM. This CDR3 comprises 14 residues. This CDR3 reads CASSLEGAGVEAFF. In DNA form, the CDR3 reads TGTGCCAGCAGTTTAGAGGGTGCAGGGGTCGAAGCTTTCTTT.

This clonotype was counted only a few times. The chain recombines TRBV2 with TRBJ1-2, with 7 bases matching TRBD1. The CDR3 has 14 amino acids. Germline CDR1 is SNHLY and CDR2 is FYNNEI. With 2 bases clipped from V and 6 bases from J, the junction kept 6 bases outside the gene matches. The CDR3 DNA reads TGTGCCAGCAGTGAATCCGGGACAGTCAATGGCTACACCTTC. Translated: CASSESGTVNGYTF. The entire variable domain, with the rest obtained from reference TRBV2 and TRBJ1-2, is as follows: EPEVTQTPSHQVTQMGQEVILRCVPISNHLYFYWYRQILGQKVEFLVSFYNNEISEKSEIFDDQFSVERPDGSNFTLKIRSTKLEDSAMYFCASSESGTVNGYTFGSGTRLTVV.

The gene calls are TRBV29-1 and TRBJ2-3; D gene uncertain. V lost 4 bases to trimming and J lost 4 bases, with 3 bases between them. From germline, CDR1 is SQVTM and CDR2 ANQGSEA. The CDR3 covers 10 residues. Here the CDR3 reads CSVGADTQYF. DNA for the CDR3: TGCAGCGTTGGGGCAGATACGCAGTATTTT.

The chain employs TRBV7-2 and TRBJ2-1; no reliable D call. Trimming took 7 bases from V and 1 from J, leaving 14 bases between them. The CDR3 is made up of 15 amino acids. Germline CDR1 and CDR2: SGHTA and FQGNSA. CDR3 loop: CASIISGSSYNEQFF. Here the CDR3 DNA reads TGTGCCAGCATTATTTCAGGTTCTTCCTACAATGAGCAGTTCTTC.

In this sample, this clonotype turned up a few times. The rearrangement links TRBV9 to TRBJ1-2; D may be TRBD1 (5 bases). The CDR3 loop spans 16 amino acids. Trimming took 1 base from V and 7 from J, leaving 20 bases between them. Per the germline V gene, CDR1 is SGDLS and CDR2 is YYNGEE. CDR3 DNA: TGTGCCAGCAGCGTAATTGGGACTGAAAGGATGGGTGGCTACACCTTC. Its translation: CASSVIGTERMGGYTF.